A selection of T cell receptor beta chains follows, all from one sample in a study of beta chain features in type 1 diabetes. Produced via immunoSEQ multiplex PCR; TCRdb's table is partial and in-frame only. The data contain about 370,000 clones, around 9.6% of them seen just once; the ten biggest clones take up about 0.64%. The sequencing input was central memory CD4+ T cells from blood. The receptors originated from a man younger than 45 with type 1 diabetes. CDR3s include the opening cysteine and the closing phenylalanine or tryptophan. Fields, in order: D gene, V gene, J gene, clone size, CDR3 protein, CDR3 DNA. D genes are given only for firm matches. Not all rows give a size; the values are once, few, many and, for expanded clones, a class.

D gene: NA
V gene: TRBV28
J gene: TRBJ2-7
clone size: NA
CDR3 protein: CASRPLRTGREQYF
CDR3 DNA: TGTGCCAGCAGGCCCCTGAGAACAGGGCGCGAGCAGTACTTC

D gene: NA
V gene: TRBV6-1
J gene: TRBJ2-1
clone size: few
CDR3 protein: CASWRGRATPDEQFF
CDR3 DNA: TGTGCCAGTTGGAGGGGGAGGGCTACCCCGGATGAGCAGTTCTTC

D gene: TRBD2
V gene: TRBV13
J gene: TRBJ2-3
clone size: few
CDR3 protein: CASSMTTGGILAGGAQGTDTQYF
CDR3 DNA: TGTGCCAGCAGTATGACCACTGGGGGCATTCTAGCGGGAGGGGCCCAAGGCACAGATACGCAGTATTTT

D gene: NA
V gene: TRBV7-2
J gene: TRBJ2-1
clone size: many
CDR3 protein: CASSLLQNGEQFF
CDR3 DNA: TGTGCCAGCAGCTTGTTGCAGAACGGTGAGCAGTTCTTC

D gene: TRBD2
V gene: TRBV28
J gene: TRBJ2-7
clone size: NA
CDR3 protein: CASSLPGGDGEQYF
CDR3 DNA: TGTGCCAGCAGTCTCCCGGGAGGGGATGGCGAGCAGTACTTC

D gene: NA
V gene: TRBV5-4
J gene: TRBJ2-3
clone size: NA
CDR3 protein: CASSLGASTDTQYF
CDR3 DNA: TGTGCCAGCAGCTTGGGGGCGAGCACAGATACGCAGTATTTT

D gene: TRBD2
V gene: TRBV18
J gene: TRBJ2-1
clone size: few
CDR3 protein: CASSPPILSGRASEQFF
CDR3 DNA: TGTGCCAGCTCACCACCGATTCTCAGCGGGAGGGCGAGTGAGCAGTTCTTC

D gene: TRBD1
V gene: TRBV6-6
J gene: TRBJ2-1
clone size: NA
CDR3 protein: CASNPYTGDLYNEQFF
CDR3 DNA: TGTGCCAGCAACCCTTACACAGGGGATTTGTACAATGAGCAGTTCTTC

D gene: NA
V gene: TRBV7-2
J gene: TRBJ2-7
clone size: NA
CDR3 protein: CASSLDGQRINYEQYF
CDR3 DNA: TGTGCCAGCAGCTTAGATGGGCAGCGGATTAACTACGAGCAGTACTTC

D gene: NA
V gene: TRBV18
J gene: TRBJ1-5
clone size: few
CDR3 protein: CASSPYDRPSNQPQHF
CDR3 DNA: TGTGCCAGCTCACCATACGACAGGCCTAGCAATCAGCCCCAGCATTTT

D gene: TRBD1
V gene: TRBV5-6
J gene: TRBJ2-7
clone size: NA
CDR3 protein: CASTAGTASYEQYF
CDR3 DNA: TGTGCCAGTACCGCAGGGACAGCCTCCTACGAGCAGTACTTC

D gene: TRBD1
V gene: TRBV19
J gene: TRBJ1-5
clone size: many
CDR3 protein: CASRGDRGRQPQHF
CDR3 DNA: TGTGCCAGTAGGGGGGACAGGGGTCGTCAGCCCCAGCATTTT

D gene: NA
V gene: TRBV5-1
J gene: TRBJ2-2
clone size: many
CDR3 protein: CASSLIDNTGELFF
CDR3 DNA: TGCGCCAGCAGCTTGATTGACAACACCGGGGAGCTGTTTTTT

D gene: NA
V gene: TRBV7-9
J gene: TRBJ1-1
clone size: many
CDR3 protein: CASSLGYLWNTEAFF
CDR3 DNA: TGTGCCAGCAGCTTGGGGTATTTATGGAACACTGAAGCTTTCTTT

D gene: NA
V gene: TRBV6-1
J gene: TRBJ1-5
clone size: few
CDR3 protein: CASSGARAGIQDQPQHF
CDR3 DNA: TGTGCCAGCAGTGGGGCGAGGGCGGGGATACAGGATCAGCCCCAGCATTTT

D gene: TRBD1
V gene: TRBV18
J gene: TRBJ1-1
clone size: many
CDR3 protein: CASSGRQGATEAFF
CDR3 DNA: TGTGCCAGCTCAGGTAGACAGGGGGCCACTGAAGCTTTCTTT

D gene: NA
V gene: TRBV18
J gene: TRBJ2-2
clone size: NA
CDR3 protein: CASSPTTDGELFF
CDR3 DNA: TGTGCCAGCTCCCCAACGACGGATGGGGAGCTGTTTTTT

D gene: NA
V gene: TRBV11-2
J gene: TRBJ2-1
clone size: few
CDR3 protein: CASSFQLDNEQFF
CDR3 DNA: TGTGCCAGCAGCTTTCAGTTAGACAATGAGCAGTTCTTC

D gene: NA
V gene: TRBV2
J gene: TRBJ2-2
clone size: few
CDR3 protein: CASRYNTGELFF
CDR3 DNA: TGTGCCAGCAGGTACAACACCGGGGAGCTGTTTTTT

D gene: NA
V gene: TRBV29-1
J gene: TRBJ2-3
clone size: few
CDR3 protein: CSVEGLDTQYF
CDR3 DNA: TGCAGCGTTGAGGGTTTAGATACGCAGTATTTT

D gene: NA
V gene: TRBV5-4
J gene: TRBJ2-5
clone size: NA
CDR3 protein: CASSVDRQGGETQYF
CDR3 DNA: TGTGCCAGCAGCGTGGACAGGCAGGGAGGAGAGACCCAGTACTTC

D gene: NA
V gene: TRBV9
J gene: TRBJ2-4
clone size: few
CDR3 protein: CASSETGLAKNIQYF
CDR3 DNA: TGTGCCAGCAGCGAAACAGGTCTAGCCAAAAACATTCAGTACTTC

D gene: TRBD1
V gene: TRBV30
J gene: TRBJ1-3
clone size: NA
CDR3 protein: CAWKGYKDRAYF
CDR3 DNA: TGTGCCTGGAAAGGGTATAAGGACAGGGCCTATTTT

D gene: TRBD1
V gene: TRBV27
J gene: TRBJ2-7
clone size: few
CDR3 protein: CASSEPGTGSYEQYF
CDR3 DNA: TGTGCCAGCAGTGAACCCGGGACAGGGTCTTACGAGCAGTACTTC

D gene: NA
V gene: TRBV11-1
J gene: TRBJ1-1
clone size: few
CDR3 protein: CASSFNPEAFF
CDR3 DNA: TGTGCCAGCAGCTTTAACCCTGAAGCTTTCTTT

D gene: TRBD1
V gene: TRBV4-1
J gene: TRBJ1-1
clone size: few
CDR3 protein: CASSRPDRENTEAFF
CDR3 DNA: TGCGCCAGCAGCCGACCGGACAGGGAAAACACTGAAGCTTTCTTT

D gene: NA
V gene: TRBV7-3
J gene: TRBJ2-3
clone size: few
CDR3 protein: CASSLKGRVTDTQYF
CDR3 DNA: TGTGCCAGCAGCTTAAAAGGCAGGGTCACAGATACGCAGTATTTT

D gene: NA
V gene: TRBV25-1
J gene: TRBJ2-1
clone size: NA
CDR3 protein: CASGSSYNEQFF
CDR3 DNA: TGTGCCAGCGGGAGCTCCTACAATGAGCAGTTCTTC

D gene: NA
V gene: TRBV2
J gene: TRBJ2-1
clone size: few
CDR3 protein: CASSVGRTYNEQFF
CDR3 DNA: TGTGCCAGCAGTGTTGGCAGAACCTACAATGAGCAGTTCTTC

D gene: TRBD1
V gene: TRBV7-2
J gene: TRBJ1-1
clone size: NA
CDR3 protein: CASSLRTGGTEAFF
CDR3 DNA: TGTGCCAGCAGCCTTCGGACAGGGGGCACTGAAGCTTTCTTT

D gene: NA
V gene: TRBV7-9
J gene: TRBJ2-7
clone size: NA
CDR3 protein: CASSLAGQTKGSYEQYF
CDR3 DNA: TGTGCCAGCAGCTTAGCGGGGCAGACAAAGGGATCCTACGAGCAGTACTTC

D gene: NA
V gene: TRBV5-6
J gene: TRBJ1-2
clone size: few
CDR3 protein: CASTEISTNYGYTF
CDR3 DNA: TGTGCCAGCACCGAAATATCAACTAACTATGGCTACACCTTC

D gene: TRBD2
V gene: TRBV7-2
J gene: TRBJ2-5
clone size: NA
CDR3 protein: CASSLVGGQETQYF
CDR3 DNA: TGTGCCAGCAGCTTAGTGGGGGGGCAAGAGACCCAGTACTTC

D gene: TRBD2
V gene: TRBV10-3
J gene: TRBJ2-2
clone size: many
CDR3 protein: CAISESTVAGVNGELFF
CDR3 DNA: TGTGCCATCAGTGAGTCGACGGTAGCGGGAGTAAACGGGGAGCTGTTTTTT

D gene: NA
V gene: TRBV7-7
J gene: TRBJ1-5
clone size: few
CDR3 protein: CASSLEGVHRSNQPQHF
CDR3 DNA: TGTGCCAGCAGCTTAGAGGGGGTACACAGGAGCAATCAGCCCCAGCATTTT

D gene: NA
V gene: TRBV6-5
J gene: TRBJ2-1
clone size: few
CDR3 protein: CASFGRGSYNEQFF
CDR3 DNA: TGTGCCAGCTTTGGGAGAGGGTCCTACAATGAGCAGTTCTTC

D gene: TRBD2
V gene: TRBV19
J gene: TRBJ2-2
clone size: few
CDR3 protein: CATRLAGGVAGELFF
CDR3 DNA: TGTGCCACCCGACTAGCGGGAGGTGTGGCCGGGGAGCTGTTTTTT

D gene: TRBD2
V gene: TRBV19
J gene: TRBJ2-7
clone size: NA
CDR3 protein: CASSIGLAGLSYEQYF
CDR3 DNA: TGTGCCAGTAGTATCGGACTAGCGGGCCTCTCCTACGAGCAGTACTTC

D gene: NA
V gene: TRBV5-4
J gene: TRBJ2-1
clone size: NA
CDR3 protein: CASSSGTPGPNEQFF
CDR3 DNA: TGTGCCAGCAGCTCCGGGACTCCGGGGCCAAATGAGCAGTTCTTC

D gene: NA
V gene: TRBV6-4
J gene: TRBJ1-1
clone size: NA
CDR3 protein: CASSDSSENTEAFF
CDR3 DNA: TGTGCCAGCAGTGACTCGTCGGAGAACACTGAAGCTTTCTTT

D gene: NA
V gene: TRBV5-1
J gene: TRBJ2-6
clone size: NA
CDR3 protein: CASSLEASGANVLTF
CDR3 DNA: TGCGCCAGCAGCTTGGAGGCCTCTGGGGCCAACGTCCTGACTTTC

D gene: TRBD1
V gene: TRBV7-9
J gene: TRBJ2-7
clone size: few
CDR3 protein: CASSPGTGTREQYF
CDR3 DNA: TGTGCCAGCAGCCCGGGGACAGGGACGAGGGAGCAGTACTTC

D gene: NA
V gene: TRBV5-4
J gene: TRBJ2-1
clone size: NA
CDR3 protein: CASSLGRERDEQFF
CDR3 DNA: TGTGCCAGCAGCCTCGGAAGGGAGCGGGATGAGCAGTTCTTC

D gene: NA
V gene: TRBV28
J gene: TRBJ2-7
clone size: NA
CDR3 protein: CASSVKQGQQYF
CDR3 DNA: TGTGCCAGCAGTGTAAAACAGGGACAGCAGTACTTC

D gene: NA
V gene: TRBV6-6
J gene: TRBJ2-1
clone size: many
CDR3 protein: CASSIAQSSYNEQFF
CDR3 DNA: TGTGCCAGCAGTATAGCGCAAAGCTCCTACAATGAGCAGTTCTTC

D gene: NA
V gene: TRBV6-5
J gene: TRBJ2-3
clone size: NA
CDR3 protein: CASSYHVSTDTQYF
CDR3 DNA: TGTGCCAGCAGTTACCATGTTAGCACAGATACGCAGTATTTT

D gene: NA
V gene: TRBV25-1
J gene: TRBJ1-1
clone size: NA
CDR3 protein: CASSESDGFTEAFF
CDR3 DNA: TGTGCCAGCAGTGAGTCAGACGGATTCACTGAAGCTTTCTTT